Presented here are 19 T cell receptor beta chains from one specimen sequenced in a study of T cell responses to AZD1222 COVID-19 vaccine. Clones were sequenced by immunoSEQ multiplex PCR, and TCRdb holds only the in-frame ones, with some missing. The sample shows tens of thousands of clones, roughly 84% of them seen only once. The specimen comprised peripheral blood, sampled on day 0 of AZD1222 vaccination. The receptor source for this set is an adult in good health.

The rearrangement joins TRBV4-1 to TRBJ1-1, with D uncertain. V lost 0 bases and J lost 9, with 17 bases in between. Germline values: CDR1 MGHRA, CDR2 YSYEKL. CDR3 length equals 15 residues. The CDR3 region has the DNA TGCGCCAGCAGCCAAGATCCGGTCACTCAAGAGAAAGCTTTCTTT. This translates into CASSQDPVTQEKAFF.

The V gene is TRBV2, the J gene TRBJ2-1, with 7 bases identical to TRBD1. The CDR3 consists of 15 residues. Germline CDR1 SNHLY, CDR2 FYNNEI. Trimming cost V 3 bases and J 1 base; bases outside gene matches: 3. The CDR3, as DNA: TGTGCCAGCAGTGATACAGGGGAGTCCTACAATGAGCAGTTCTTC. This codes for CASSDTGESYNEQFF.

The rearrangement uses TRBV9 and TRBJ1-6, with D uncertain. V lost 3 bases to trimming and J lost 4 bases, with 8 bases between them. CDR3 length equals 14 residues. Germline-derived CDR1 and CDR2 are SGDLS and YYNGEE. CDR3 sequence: CASSDGGYNSPLHF. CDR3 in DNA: TGTGCCAGCAGCGATGGAGGTTATAATTCACCCCTCCACTTT.

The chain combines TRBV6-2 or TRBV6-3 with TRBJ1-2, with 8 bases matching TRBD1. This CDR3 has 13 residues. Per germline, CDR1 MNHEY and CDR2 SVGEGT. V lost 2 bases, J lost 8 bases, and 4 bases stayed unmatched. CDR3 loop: CASSYNRGVGYTF. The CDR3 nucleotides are TGTGCCAGCAGTTACAACAGGGGGGTCGGCTACACCTTC.

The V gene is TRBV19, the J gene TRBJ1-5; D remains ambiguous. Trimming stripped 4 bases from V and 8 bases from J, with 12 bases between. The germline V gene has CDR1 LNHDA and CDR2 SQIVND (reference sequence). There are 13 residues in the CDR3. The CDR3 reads CASSTRPREPQHF. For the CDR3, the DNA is TGTGCCAGTAGTACCCGGCCCCGGGAGCCCCAGCATTTT.

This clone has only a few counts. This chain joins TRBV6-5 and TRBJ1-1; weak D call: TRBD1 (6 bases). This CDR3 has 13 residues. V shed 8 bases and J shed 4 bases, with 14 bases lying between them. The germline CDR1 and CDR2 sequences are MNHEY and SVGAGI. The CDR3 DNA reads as TGTGCCAGCCGGAGGACAGAAGGCACTGAAGCTTTCTTT. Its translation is CASRRTEGTEAFF.

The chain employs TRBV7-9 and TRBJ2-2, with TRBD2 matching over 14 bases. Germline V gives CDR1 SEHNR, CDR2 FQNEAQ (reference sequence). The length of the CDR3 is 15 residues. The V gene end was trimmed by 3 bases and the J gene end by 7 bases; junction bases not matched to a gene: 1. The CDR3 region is CASSLGLAGVGELFF. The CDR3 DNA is TGTGCCAGCAGCTTGGGACTAGCGGGGGTCGGGGAGCTGTTTTTT.

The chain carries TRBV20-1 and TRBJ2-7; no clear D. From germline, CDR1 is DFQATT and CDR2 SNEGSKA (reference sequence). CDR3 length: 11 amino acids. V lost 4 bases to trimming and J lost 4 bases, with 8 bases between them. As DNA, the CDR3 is TGCAGTGCTAAGGTTCGATACGAGCAGTACTTC. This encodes CSAKVRYEQYF.

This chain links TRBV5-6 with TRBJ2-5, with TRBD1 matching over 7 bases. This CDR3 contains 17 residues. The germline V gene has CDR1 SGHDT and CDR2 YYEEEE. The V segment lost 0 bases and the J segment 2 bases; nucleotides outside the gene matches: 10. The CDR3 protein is CASSLGQQGPTQETQYF. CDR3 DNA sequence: TGTGCCAGCAGCTTGGGACAACAGGGGCCGACGCAAGAGACCCAGTACTTC. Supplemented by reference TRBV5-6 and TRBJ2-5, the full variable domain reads DAGVTQSPTHLIKTRGQQVTLRCSPKSGHDTVSWYQQALGQGPQFIFQYYEEEERQRGNFPDRFSGHQFPNYSSELNVNALLLGDSALYLCASSLGQQGPTQETQYFGPGTRLLVL.

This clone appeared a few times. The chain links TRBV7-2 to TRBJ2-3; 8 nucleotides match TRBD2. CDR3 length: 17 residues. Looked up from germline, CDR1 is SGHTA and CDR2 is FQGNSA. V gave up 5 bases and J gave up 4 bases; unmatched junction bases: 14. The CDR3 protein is CASSPNPRGGLADTQYF. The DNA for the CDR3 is TGTGCCAGCAGCCCAAATCCTCGGGGGGGGTTGGCAGATACGCAGTATTTT.

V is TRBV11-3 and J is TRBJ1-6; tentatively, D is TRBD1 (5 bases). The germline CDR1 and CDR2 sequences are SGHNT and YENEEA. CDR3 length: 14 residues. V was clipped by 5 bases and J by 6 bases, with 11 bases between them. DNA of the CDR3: TGTGCCAGCAGCCTAGGGGCGACTAATTCACCCCTCCACTTT. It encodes CASSLGATNSPLHF. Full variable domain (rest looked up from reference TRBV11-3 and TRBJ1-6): EAGVVQSPRYKIIEKKQPVAFWCNPISGHNTLYWYLQNLGQGPELLIRYENEEAVDDSQLPKDRFSAERLKGVDSTLKIQPAELGDSAVYLCASSLGATNSPLHFGNGTRLTVT.

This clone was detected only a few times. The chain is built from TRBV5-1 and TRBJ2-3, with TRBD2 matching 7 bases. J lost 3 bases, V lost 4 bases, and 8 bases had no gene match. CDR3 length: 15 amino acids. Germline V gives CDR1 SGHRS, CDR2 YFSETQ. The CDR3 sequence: CASSMQRGGTDTQYF. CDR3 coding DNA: TGCGCCAGCAGCATGCAGCGGGGTGGGACAGATACGCAGTATTTT. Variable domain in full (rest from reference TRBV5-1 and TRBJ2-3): KAGVTQTPRYLIKTRGQQVTLSCSPISGHRSVSWYQQTPGQGLQFLFEYFSETQRNKGNFPGRFSGRQFSNSRSEMNVSTLELGDSALYLCASSMQRGGTDTQYFGPGTRLTVL.

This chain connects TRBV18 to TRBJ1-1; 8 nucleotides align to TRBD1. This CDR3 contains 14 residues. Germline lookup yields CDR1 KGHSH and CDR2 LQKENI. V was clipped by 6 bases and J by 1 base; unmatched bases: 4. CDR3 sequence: CASSDRVKNTEAFF. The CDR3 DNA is TGTGCCAGCTCGGACAGGGTAAAGAACACTGAAGCTTTCTTT.

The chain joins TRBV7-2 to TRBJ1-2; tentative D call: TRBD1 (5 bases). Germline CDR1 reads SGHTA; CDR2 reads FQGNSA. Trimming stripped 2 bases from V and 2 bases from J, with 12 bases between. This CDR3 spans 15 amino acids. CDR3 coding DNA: TGTGCCAGCAGCTTAAGGGAGGGGATCAACTATGGCTACACCTTC. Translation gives CASSLREGINYGYTF.

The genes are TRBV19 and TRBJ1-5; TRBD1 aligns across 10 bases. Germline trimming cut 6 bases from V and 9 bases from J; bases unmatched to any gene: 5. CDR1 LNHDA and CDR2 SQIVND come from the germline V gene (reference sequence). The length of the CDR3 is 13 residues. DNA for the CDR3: TGTGCCAGTAGGGGACAGGGGCCAGCGCCCCAGCATTTT. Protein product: CASRGQGPAPQHF.

CDR3 DNA sequence: TGTGCCAGCAGGGGACAGGGGAGGGGTGAAGCTTTCTTT. It translates to CASRGQGRGEAFF. V gene TRBV6-5 combines with J gene TRBJ1-1; 10 bases line up with TRBD1. CDR1 MNHEY and CDR2 SVGAGI come from the germline V gene. The CDR3 is made up of 13 amino acids. Trimming took 6 bases from V and 7 from J; bases not matched to a gene: 5.

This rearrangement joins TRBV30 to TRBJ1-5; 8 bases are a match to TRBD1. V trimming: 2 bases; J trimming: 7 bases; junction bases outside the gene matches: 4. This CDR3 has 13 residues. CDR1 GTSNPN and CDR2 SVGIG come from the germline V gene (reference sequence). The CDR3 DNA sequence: TGTGCCTGGAGTTCACAGGGGGTACAGCCCCAGCATTTT. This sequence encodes CAWSSQGVQPQHF.

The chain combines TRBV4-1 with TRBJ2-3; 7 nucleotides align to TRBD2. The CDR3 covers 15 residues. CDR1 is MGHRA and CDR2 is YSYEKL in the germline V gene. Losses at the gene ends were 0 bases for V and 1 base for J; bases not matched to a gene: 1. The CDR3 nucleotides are TGCGCCAGCAGCCAAGAGCTAGCGGGCACAGATACGCAGTATTTT. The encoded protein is CASSQELAGTDTQYF.

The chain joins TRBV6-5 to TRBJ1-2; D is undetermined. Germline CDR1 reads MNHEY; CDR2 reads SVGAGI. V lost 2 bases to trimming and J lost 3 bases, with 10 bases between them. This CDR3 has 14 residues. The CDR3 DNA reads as TGTGCCAGCAGTTACCGTGGGGAATACTATGGCTACACCTTC. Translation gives CASSYRGEYYGYTF.